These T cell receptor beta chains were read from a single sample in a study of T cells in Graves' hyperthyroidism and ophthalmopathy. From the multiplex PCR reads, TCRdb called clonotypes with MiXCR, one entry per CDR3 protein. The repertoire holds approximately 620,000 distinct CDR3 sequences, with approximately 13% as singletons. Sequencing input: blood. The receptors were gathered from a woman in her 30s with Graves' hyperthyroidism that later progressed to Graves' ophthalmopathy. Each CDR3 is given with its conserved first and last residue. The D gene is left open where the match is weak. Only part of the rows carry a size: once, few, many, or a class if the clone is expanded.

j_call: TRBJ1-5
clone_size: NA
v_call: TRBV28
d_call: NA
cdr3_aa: CASSPRPQGNQPQHF
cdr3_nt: TGTGCCAGCAGTCCCAGGCCCCAGGGGAATCAGCCCCAGCATTTT

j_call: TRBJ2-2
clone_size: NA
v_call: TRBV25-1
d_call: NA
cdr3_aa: CASSDPITNTGELFF
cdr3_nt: TGTGCCAGCAGTGATCCGATAACGAACACCGGGGAGCTGTTTTTT

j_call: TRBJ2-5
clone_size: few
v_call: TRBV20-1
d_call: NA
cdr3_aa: CSARESTVWPQETQYF
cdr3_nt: TGCAGTGCTAGAGAGTCTACTGTCTGGCCTCAAGAGACCCAGTACTTC

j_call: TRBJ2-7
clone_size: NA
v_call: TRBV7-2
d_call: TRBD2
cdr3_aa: CASSLVLLAGGPMREQYF
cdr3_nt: TGTGCCAGCAGCTTAGTTCTTCTAGCGGGAGGGCCGATGAGGGAGCAGTACTTC

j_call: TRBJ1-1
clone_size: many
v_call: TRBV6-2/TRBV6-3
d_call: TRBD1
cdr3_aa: CASSVGTGTGVTEAFF
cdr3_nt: TGTGCCAGCAGTGTGGGAACCGGGACAGGGGTGACTGAAGCTTTCTTT

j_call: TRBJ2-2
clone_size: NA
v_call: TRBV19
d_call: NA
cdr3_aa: CASRIPGELFF
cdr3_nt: TGTGCCAGTAGAATCCCCGGGGAGCTGTTTTTT

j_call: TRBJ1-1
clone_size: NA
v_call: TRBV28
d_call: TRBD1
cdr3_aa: CASITGQGHTEAFF
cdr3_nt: TGTGCCAGCATCACCGGACAGGGTCACACTGAAGCTTTCTTT

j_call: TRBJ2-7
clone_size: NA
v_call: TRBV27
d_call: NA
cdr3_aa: CASSSTSTLGGQYF
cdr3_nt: TGTGCCAGCAGTTCTACTAGTACCCTTGGGGGGCAGTACTTC

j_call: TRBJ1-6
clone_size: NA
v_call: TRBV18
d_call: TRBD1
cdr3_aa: CASSPTGTVDSPLHF
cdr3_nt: TGTGCCAGCTCACCTACCGGGACAGTGGACTCACCCCTCCACTTT

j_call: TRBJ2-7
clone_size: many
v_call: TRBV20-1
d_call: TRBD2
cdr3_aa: CSASSGSSYEQYF
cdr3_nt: TGCAGTGCTAGTAGCGGGAGCTCCTACGAGCAGTACTTC

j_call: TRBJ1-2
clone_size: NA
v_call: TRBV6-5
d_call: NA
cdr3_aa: CASSYSVQQALNYGYTF
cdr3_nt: TGTGCCAGCAGTTACAGCGTCCAACAGGCCCTAAACTATGGCTACACCTTC

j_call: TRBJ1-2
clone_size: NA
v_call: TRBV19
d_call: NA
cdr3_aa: CASKTQGSAYGYTF
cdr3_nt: TGTGCCAGTAAAACTCAGGGATCGGCCTATGGCTACACCTTC

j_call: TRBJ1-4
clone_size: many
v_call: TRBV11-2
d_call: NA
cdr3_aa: CASSPLDFAVIEKLFF
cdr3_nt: TGTGCCAGCAGCCCATTGGATTTCGCTGTAATAGAAAAACTGTTTTTT